Below, 16 T cell receptor beta chains from the same sample are listed, as sequenced in a study of T cells in localized non-small cell lung cancer. The data were produced by immunoSEQ multiplex PCR, yet TCRdb's version contains in-frame clones alone and is incomplete. This sample has about 72,000 clones, with approximately 85% found just once. Material: peripheral blood, obtained before any cancer treatment. Every receptor here comes from a female donor of 60 years or more with stage I lung adenocarcinoma.

The V and J genes are TRBV11-2 and TRBJ1-2; 7 nucleotides agree with TRBD1. This CDR3 spans 14 amino acids. V lost 6 bases, J lost 4 bases, and 8 bases stayed unmatched. CDR1 and CDR2 from the germline V gene are SGHAT and FQNNGV. This CDR3 reads CASRNDRASYGYTF. The CDR3 DNA follows: TGTGCCAGCAGGAACGACAGGGCCAGCTATGGCTACACCTTC.

The gene calls are TRBV21-1 and TRBJ1-4. TRBV21-1 is recorded as a pseudogene. The CDR3 length is 18 residues. As DNA, the CDR3 is TGTGCCAGCAGCAAGGCCGATCTCGACGTCGCAACTAATGAAAAACTGTTTTTT. This codes for CASSKADLDVATNEKLFF.

CDR3: CATSATGFGYGYTF. The CDR3 DNA follows: TGTGCCACCAGCGCTACAGGGTTCGGCTATGGCTACACCTTC. The genes are TRBV15 and TRBJ1-2, with D possibly TRBD1 on 6 matching bases. From germline, CDR1 is LNHNV and CDR2 YYDKDF (reference sequence). The CDR3 is made up of 14 amino acids. The V and J ends lost 5 bases and 4 bases respectively, with 14 bases between them.

CDR3 region: CASSLDGTGERKLFF. In nucleotides, the CDR3 is TGTGCCAGCAGCTTAGATGGGACAGGGGAGCGAAAACTGTTTTTT. The chain links TRBV7-9 to TRBJ1-4; 10 nucleotides align to TRBD1. The CDR3 covers 15 residues. Looked up from germline, CDR1 is SEHNR and CDR2 is FQNEAQ (reference sequence). V gave up 1 base and J gave up 10 bases; unmatched junction bases: 6.

CDR3 coding DNA: TGTGCCAGCAGTGTTAGGTACAGGGACCAAAATCAGCCCCAGCATTTT. Amino acids: CASSVRYRDQNQPQHF. The chain joins TRBV25-1 to TRBJ1-5; D might be TRBD1 (6 bases). CDR3 size: 16 residues. Trimming stripped 4 bases from V and 4 bases from J, with 17 bases between. The V gene's germline CDR1 is MGHDK and CDR2 SYGVNS.

V gene TRBV28 combines with J gene TRBJ2-7; TRBD2 agrees at 7 bases. Germline values: CDR1 MDHEN, CDR2 SYDVKM. The CDR3 loop spans 14 amino acids. J gave up 0 bases and V 11 bases, and 10 bases lay outside the gene matches. The CDR3: CAAKDSGSSYEQYF. CDR3 coding DNA: TGTGCCGCCAAGGATAGCGGGTCCTCCTACGAGCAGTACTTC.

About this clone itself: One end of the junction varies from germline; a read error may be responsible. The V and J genes are TRBV11-2 and TRBJ2-1; D is unclear. The germline V gene encodes CDR1 SGHAT and CDR2 FQNNGV. The CDR3 extends over 11 amino acids. CDR3 bases: TGTGCCAGCAGCTTAAAGGCCCCCCGGGTCTTC. It specifies CASSLKAPRVF.

The chain has TRBV11-2 and TRBJ1-2, with D possibly TRBD1 on 5 matching bases. From germline, CDR1 is SGHAT and CDR2 FQNNGV. V lost 5 bases to trimming and J lost 0 bases, with 10 bases between them. The CDR3 is made up of 14 amino acids. The CDR3 DNA reads as TGTGCCAGCAGCCAGGGTGCGGCTAACTATGGCTACACCTTC. Its protein is CASSQGAANYGYTF.

V gene TRBV2 combines with J gene TRBJ2-7, with D hard to call. This CDR3 has 12 amino acids. CDR1 SNHLY and CDR2 FYNNEI come from the germline V gene. Trimming removed 5 bases at V and 6 bases at J, with 11 bases between. CDR3 sequence (DNA): TGTGCCAGCAGTCAGTCCCGGGTCGAGCAGTACTTC. Amino acid sequence: CASSQSRVEQYF.

The chain employs TRBV7-9 and TRBJ1-2, with a possible D match to TRBD1 (5 bases). V lost 5 bases and J 3 bases, leaving 13 bases between the germline ends. CDR3 length equals 14 residues. Germline V CDR1 and CDR2: SEHNR, FQNEAQ (reference sequence). CDR3 amino acids: CASSRLGEHYGYTF. The CDR3 DNA reads TGTGCCAGCAGCCGATTAGGGGAACACTATGGCTACACCTTC.

This clone appeared a single time. The CDR3 region has the DNA TGTGCCAGCAACCCGGACAGGGCCCAAGAGACCCAGTACTTC. Its translation: CASNPDRAQETQYF. The V call is TRBV2, the J call TRBJ2-5; 8 bases line up with TRBD1. V lost 7 bases, J lost 1 base, and 5 bases stayed unmatched. Germline V CDR1 and CDR2: SNHLY, FYNNEI. This CDR3 contains 14 residues.

There are a few counts of this clone. The rearrangement uses TRBV19 and TRBJ1-3; no reliable D call. This CDR3 is built from 14 residues. Trimming pared 2 bases from V and 4 bases from J, leaving 9 bases between. Germline-derived CDR1 and CDR2 are LNHDA and SQIVND (reference sequence). Written as DNA, the CDR3 is TGTGCCAGTAGTATAAAAGTATACGGAAACACCATATATTTT. Protein product: CASSIKVYGNTIYF.

The chain carries TRBV30 and TRBJ1-4; D not certain. Between the trimmed V and J ends, which lost 4 bases and 8 bases, there was a span of 14 bases. The CDR3 length is 13 residues. CDR1 is GTSNPN, CDR2 SVGIG, per germline (reference sequence). The CDR3 nucleotides read TGTGCCTGGACCCCCTTTGCGAAAGAAAAACTGTTTTTT. This translates into CAWTPFAKEKLFF.

This chain links TRBV5-1 with TRBJ2-2, with TRBD2 as a possible D gene (5 bases). The ends were cut back, 8 bases at V and 5 bases at J, with 16 bases in the middle. CDR3 length: 14 amino acids. Germline CDR1 SGHRS, CDR2 YFSETQ. CDR3 residues: CASSRAEVTGELFF. The CDR3 region has the DNA TGCGCCAGTTCGAGGGCTGAAGTAACCGGGGAGCTGTTTTTT.

The V call is TRBV30, the J call TRBJ1-5; D not resolved. The CDR3 is 13 residues long. Between the trimmed V and J ends, which lost 1 base and 5 bases, there was a span of 9 bases. Germline V CDR1 and CDR2: GTSNPN, SVGIG (reference sequence). This chain's CDR3 is CAWSAYGDQPQHF. The CDR3 bases are TGTGCCTGGAGTGCTTATGGGGATCAGCCCCAGCATTTT.

This chain uses TRBV29-1 with TRBJ2-7; 8 bases agree with TRBD1. V was clipped by 4 bases and J by 5 bases; unmatched bases: 7. Germline CDR1 is SQVTM and CDR2 is ANQGSEA. The length of the CDR3 is 13 residues. The CDR3 DNA is TGCAGCGTTGTGAGGACAGGGTTGAACGAGCAGTACTTC. Translated, it gives CSVVRTGLNEQYF.